A single sample is the source of the 19 T cell receptor beta chains below, sequenced in a study of shared clonotypes between healthy human individuals. Some clones are missing from TCRdb's copy, which holds only in-frame ones; the method was immunoSEQ multiplex PCR. The sample lists roughly 510,000 clones, nearly 80% occurring once. Sequenced input: PBMCs. The receptors shown here come from a middle-aged woman in good health. Some clones in this sample may be carry-over from other donors' samples.

The V and J genes are TRBV27 and TRBJ2-3; D perhaps matches TRBD2 (6 bases). Trimming stripped 5 bases from V and 2 bases from J, with 11 bases between. CDR1 MNHEY and CDR2 SMNVEV come from the germline V gene (reference sequence). The CDR3 is 14 amino acids. CDR3 DNA sequence: TGTGCCAGCAGTCCTAGCGACCACACAGATACGCAGTATTTT. It codes for CASSPSDHTDTQYF.

The rearrangement uses TRBV29-1 and TRBJ1-1; 10 positions match TRBD1. V shed 4 bases, J shed 6 bases, and the junction held 5 bases outside the gene matches. CDR3 length equals 13 residues. Germline CDR1 reads SQVTM; CDR2 reads ANQGSEA. This chain's CDR3 is CSVARDRGAEAFF. The CDR3 DNA is TGCAGCGTTGCACGGGACAGGGGCGCTGAAGCTTTCTTT.

The count of this clone is one. This rearrangement joins TRBV6-1 to TRBJ2-2; no definite D call. Trimming left V 6 bases short and J 5 bases short, with 10 bases between. The CDR3 consists of 13 residues. CDR1 MNHNS and CDR2 SASEGT come from the germline V gene. The CDR3 DNA follows: TGTGCCAGCAGCCAGACTCCTACCGGGGAGCTGTTTTTT. Encoded protein: CASSQTPTGELFF.

The genes are TRBV6-1 and TRBJ1-5; the D is unclear. CDR1 is MNHNS and CDR2 is SASEGT in the germline V gene. V was pared by 0 bases and J by 6 bases, with 6 bases between. The CDR3 has 13 amino acids. The DNA for the CDR3 is TGTGCCAGCAGTGAAGCGCCTAGTCAGCCCCAGCATTTT. Amino acid sequence: CASSEAPSQPQHF.

This clone appeared many times. J is TRBJ2-2 and V is TRBV4-3, with 8 nucleotides matching TRBD1. Germline V gene lookup returns CDR1 LGHNA and CDR2 YSLEER. The CDR3 has 16 residues. Trimming took 2 bases from V and 7 from J; bases not matched to a gene: 9. CDR3 coding DNA: TGCGCCAGCAGCCAACAGGGGGCTACGGATGGCGGGGAGCTGTTTTTT. Amino acids: CASSQQGATDGGELFF.

This clone is a singleton in its sample. This CDR3 is CASSPTGQGAAKNIQYF. CDR3 nucleotide sequence: TGTGCCAGCAGCCCCACGGGACAGGGGGCGGCCAAAAACATTCAGTACTTC. The chain carries TRBV28 and TRBJ2-4, with TRBD1 identical over 12 bases. With V trimmed by 6 bases and J by 1 base, 7 bases remained unmatched. The CDR3 runs 17 residues. Per the germline V gene, CDR1 is MDHEN and CDR2 is SYDVKM.

The chain links TRBV5-4 to TRBJ1-1; TRBD1 aligns across 10 bases. V lost 2 bases to trimming and J lost 0 bases; unmatched junction nucleotides: 4. Germline values: CDR1 SGHNT, CDR2 YYREEE (reference sequence). CDR3 length equals 16 residues. CDR3 coding DNA: TGTGCCAGCAGCTTCCCGGGACAGGGGATGAACACTGAAGCTTTCTTT. Its protein product is CASSFPGQGMNTEAFF. The complete variable domain, with remaining parts taken from reference TRBV5-4 and TRBJ1-1, reads ETGVTQSPTHLIKTRGQQVTLRCSSQSGHNTVSWYQQALGQGPQFIFQYYREEENGRGNFPPRFSGLQFPNYSSELNVNALELDDSALYLCASSFPGQGMNTEAFFGQGTRLTVV.

V is TRBV19 and J is TRBJ2-5, with D perhaps matching TRBD2 (6 bases). This CDR3 comprises 15 residues. With 3 bases removed from V and 2 bases from J, the gap between germline ends came to 13 bases. Germline assignment: CDR1 LNHDA and CDR2 SQIVND (reference sequence). CDR3: CASSISSSAQETQYF. The CDR3 nucleotides read TGTGCCAGTAGTATCTCGTCTAGCGCGCAAGAGACCCAGTACTTC.

The chain joins TRBV7-9 to TRBJ2-2; 9 bases align to TRBD1. The CDR3 contains 15 residues. J was trimmed by 3 bases and V by 4 bases; bases with no gene match: 3. CDR1 and CDR2 (germline): SEHNR, FQNEAQ (reference sequence). CDR3 loop: CASSYRGRDTGELFF. CDR3 DNA: TGTGCCAGCAGCTACAGGGGGCGGGACACCGGGGAGCTGTTTTTT.

The chain carries TRBV5-1 and TRBJ2-3; 8 bases agree with TRBD1. The length of the CDR3 is 15 residues. From germline, CDR1 is SGHRS and CDR2 YFSETQ. The V gene end was trimmed by 3 bases and the J gene end by 2 bases; junction bases not matched to a gene: 5. The CDR3 protein is CASSSWTGLTDTQYF. DNA of the CDR3: TGCGCCAGCAGCTCCTGGACAGGGCTCACAGATACGCAGTATTTT.

This chain links TRBV5-1 with TRBJ1-1; possible D gene TRBD1, 5 bases. This CDR3 has 14 amino acids. Germline-derived CDR1 and CDR2 are SGHRS and YFSETQ. Trimming cost V 7 bases and J 6 bases, with 19 bases left between them. The CDR3 region has the DNA TGCGCCAGCGGGGAGGGGTATGCGGTCGCTGAAGCTTTCTTT. Amino acid sequence: CASGEGYAVAEAFF. The full variable domain, rest sourced from reference TRBV5-1 and TRBJ1-1, is KAGVTQTPRYLIKTRGQQVTLSCSPISGHRSVSWYQQTPGQGLQFLFEYFSETQRNKGNFPGRFSGRQFSNSRSEMNVSTLELGDSALYLCASGEGYAVAEAFFGQGTRLTVV.

This clone has just one count. This chain uses TRBV5-1 with TRBJ2-3, with D perhaps matching TRBD2 (6 bases). Between the trimmed V and J ends, which lost 2 bases and 2 bases, there was a span of 15 bases. CDR1 is SGHRS, CDR2 YFSETQ, per germline. The CDR3 covers 16 residues. The CDR3: CASSLVRLVHTDTQYF. The CDR3 bases are TGCGCCAGCAGCTTAGTGCGACTAGTCCACACAGATACGCAGTATTTT.

The V gene is TRBV27, the J gene TRBJ2-2; a weak D match, TRBD1 (5 bases). CDR3 length equals 14 residues. Germline assignment: CDR1 MNHEY and CDR2 SMNVEV (reference sequence). The ends were cut back, 4 bases at V and 5 bases at J, with 11 bases in the middle. In nucleotides, the CDR3 is TGTGCCAGCAGTTATCTCAGGGATACCGGGGAGCTGTTTTTT. It specifies CASSYLRDTGELFF.

The chain couples TRBV9 to TRBJ2-5; 10 bases fit TRBD2. The germline gives CDR1 SGDLS, CDR2 YYNGEE. The V gene end was trimmed by 0 bases and the J gene end by 2 bases; junction bases not matched to a gene: 4. This CDR3 contains 16 residues. The CDR3 bases are TGTGCCAGCAGCGTAGGAGTAGCGGGGGGACAAGAGACCCAGTACTTC. This encodes CASSVGVAGGQETQYF.

V is TRBV2 and J is TRBJ2-2; TRBD1 aligns across 9 bases. CDR3 size: 13 residues. Per germline, CDR1 SNHLY and CDR2 FYNNEI. Trimming cost V 11 bases and J 5 bases; bases outside gene matches: 6. The chain's CDR3 is CAGGQGYTGELFF. The CDR3 DNA sequence: TGTGCCGGAGGACAGGGGTATACCGGGGAGCTGTTTTTT. The variable domain in full, completed from reference TRBV2 and TRBJ2-2, reads EPEVTQTPSHQVTQMGQEVILRCVPISNHLYFYWYRQILGQKVEFLVSFYNNEISEKSEIFDDQFSVERPDGSNFTLKIRSTKLEDSAMYFCAGGQGYTGELFFGEGSRLTVL.

This clone has just one count. The chain links TRBV6-5 to TRBJ2-7, with 7 bases matching TRBD1. The germline gives CDR1 MNHEY, CDR2 SVGAGI. CDR3 length equals 15 residues. Trimming at V came to 8 bases and at J to 12 bases, leaving 22 bases not matched to a gene. Here the CDR3 reads CASQAGTAESIRWYF. CDR3 sequence (DNA): TGTGCCAGCCAGGCCGGGACAGCCGAGTCTATAAGATGGTACTTC.

The CDR3 here is CASSYTSGLNEQFF. As DNA, the CDR3 is TGTGCCAGCAGTTACACCTCAGGGCTCAATGAGCAGTTCTTC. The J gene is TRBJ2-1, the V gene TRBV27; D might be TRBD1 (5 bases). V dropped 4 bases and J dropped 6 bases, with 13 bases sitting between them. This CDR3 is built from 14 residues. Looked up from germline, CDR1 is MNHEY and CDR2 is SMNVEV (reference sequence).

The V call is TRBV19, the J call TRBJ1-4; a possible D gene is TRBD1 (5 bases). Trimming stripped 3 bases from V and 8 bases from J, with 16 bases between. Germline loops: CDR1 LNHDA, CDR2 SQIVND (reference sequence). This CDR3 is built from 15 residues. Here the CDR3 DNA reads TGTGCCAGTAGTATGGTAAGGGGCGCGGAGGAAAAACTGTTTTTT. Amino acid sequence: CASSMVRGAEEKLFF.

The rearrangement joins TRBV6-1 to TRBJ2-1; 7 nucleotides match TRBD2. This CDR3 is 15 amino acids long. Germline CDR1 reads MNHNS; CDR2 reads SASEGT. V lost 7 bases, J lost 7 bases, and 13 bases stayed unmatched. CDR3 sequence: CASNKRAGVGNEQFF. Here the CDR3 DNA reads TGTGCCAGCAACAAGAGGGCGGGAGTAGGTAATGAGCAGTTCTTC.